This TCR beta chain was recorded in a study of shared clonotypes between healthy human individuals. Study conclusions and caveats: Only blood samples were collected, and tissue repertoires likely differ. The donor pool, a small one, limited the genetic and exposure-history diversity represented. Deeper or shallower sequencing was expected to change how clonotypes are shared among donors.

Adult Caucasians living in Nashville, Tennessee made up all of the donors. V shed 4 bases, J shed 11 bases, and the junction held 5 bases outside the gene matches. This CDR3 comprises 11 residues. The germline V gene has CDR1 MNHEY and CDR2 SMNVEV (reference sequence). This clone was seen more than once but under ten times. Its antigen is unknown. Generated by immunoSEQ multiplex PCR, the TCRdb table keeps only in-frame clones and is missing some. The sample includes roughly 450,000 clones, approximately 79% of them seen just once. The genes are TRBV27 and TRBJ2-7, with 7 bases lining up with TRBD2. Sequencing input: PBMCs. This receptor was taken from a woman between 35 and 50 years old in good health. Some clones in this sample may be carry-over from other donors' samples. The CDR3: CASSSGLGEYF. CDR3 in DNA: TGTGCCAGCAGTTCCGGACTAGGGGAGTACTTC.